This T cell receptor (beta chain) was identified in a study of OX40 agonist ivuxolimab in advanced cancers. Study in general: In this cohort, patients received ivuxolimab, an agonistic anti-OX40 (CD134) antibody. Patients received intravenous ivuxolimab every 2 weeks at 0.01 to 10 mg/kg. Study results and limitations: With doses of 0.1-3.0 mg/kg, partial responders showed among the lowest clonal expansion.

For this clone: Its cognate antigen is unknown.

Only in-frame clones appear in the TCRdb table, and some are missing; sequencing was by immunoSEQ multiplex PCR. The profile covers around 68,000 clones, with about 88% appearing a single time and under 20% taken by the ten largest. V dropped 7 bases and J dropped 11 bases, with 14 bases sitting between them. CDR3 length equals 11 residues. Germline V CDR1 and CDR2: MNHEY, SMNVEV (reference sequence). Autoimmune disease history or systemic immunosuppression disqualified patients. The chain joins TRBV27 to TRBJ1-1, with D possibly matching TRBD1 (5 bases). The source is an adult with an advanced solid tumor such as melanoma, head and neck, liver or kidney cancer. The sequences come from CD4+ or CD8+ T cells sorted from blood, collected in a trial of the OX40 agonist ivuxolimab. CDR3 nucleotides: TGTGCCAGCAAAAGGGAGGGGAGGGCTTTCTTT. Amino acids: CASKREGRAFF.